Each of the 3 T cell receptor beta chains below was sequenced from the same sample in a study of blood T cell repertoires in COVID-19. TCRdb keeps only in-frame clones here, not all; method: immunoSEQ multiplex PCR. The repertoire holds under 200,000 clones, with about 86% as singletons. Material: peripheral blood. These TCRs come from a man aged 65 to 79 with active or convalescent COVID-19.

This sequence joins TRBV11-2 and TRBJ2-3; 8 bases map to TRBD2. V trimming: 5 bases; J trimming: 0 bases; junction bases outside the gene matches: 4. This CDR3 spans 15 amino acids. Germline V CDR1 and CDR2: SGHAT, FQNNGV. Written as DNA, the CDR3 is TGTGCCAGCAGCGCCACTAGCGGAAGCACAGATACGCAGTATTTT. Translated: CASSATSGSTDTQYF.

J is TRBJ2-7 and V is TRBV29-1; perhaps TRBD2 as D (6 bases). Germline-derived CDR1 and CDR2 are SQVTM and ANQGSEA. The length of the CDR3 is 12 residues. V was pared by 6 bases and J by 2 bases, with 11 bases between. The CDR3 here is CSVGRGAYEQYF. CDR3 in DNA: TGCAGCGTCGGCCGCGGGGCCTACGAGCAGTACTTC.

DNA for the CDR3: TGTGCCAGCAGCCGCAGGGGGACTGGAAACACCATATATTTT. Its protein is CASSRRGTGNTIYF. The V call is TRBV7-9, the J call TRBJ1-3; 7 bases agree with TRBD1. The CDR3 loop spans 14 amino acids. Germline trimming cut 5 bases from V and 2 bases from J; bases unmatched to any gene: 3. Germline CDR1 and CDR2: SEHNR and FQNEAQ (reference sequence). The entire variable domain, with the rest obtained from reference TRBV7-9 and TRBJ1-3, is as follows: DTGVSQNPRHKITKRGQNVTFRCDPISEHNRLYWYRQTLGQGPEFLTYFQNEAQLEKSRLLSDRFSAERPKGSFSTLEIQRTEQGDSAMYLCASSRRGTGNTIYFGEGSWLTVV.